The 25 T cell receptor beta chains given below trace back to one sample, sequenced in a study of T cell responses to AZD1222 COVID-19 vaccine. Repertoires were generated with immunoSEQ multiplex PCR, while TCRdb's copy carries only in-frame clones and drops some. This sample has about 85,000 clones; roughly nine tenths occur once, and the top ten carry 2.2%. This specimen consisted of peripheral blood, obtained on day 0 of AZD1222 vaccination. Source of these receptors: an adult in good health.

The V and J genes are TRBV27 and TRBJ2-2, with D perhaps TRBD2 (5 bases). The CDR3 runs to 15 residues. The germline V gene has CDR1 MNHEY and CDR2 SMNVEV (reference sequence). V was trimmed by 1 base and J by 7 bases, leaving 13 bases between them. DNA of the CDR3: TGTGCCAGCAGTTTATTCTCCGGGGTGGACGGGGAGCTGTTTTTT. Translation gives CASSLFSGVDGELFF.

This clone showed up just once. The chain combines TRBV4-1 with TRBJ1-2, with 7 bases that match TRBD1. The CDR3 sequence is 18 residues long. The trim removed 0 bases at V and 4 bases at J, leaving 14 bases unmatched. Germline CDR1 reads MGHRA; CDR2 reads YSYEKL. CDR3 in amino acids: CASSQEIGLTGITYGYTF. DNA of the CDR3: TGCGCCAGCAGCCAAGAAATTGGGTTGACAGGGATTACCTATGGCTACACCTTC.

This chain links TRBV12-5 with TRBJ1-1; D gene uncertain. CDR3 length: 12 amino acids. The germline V gene has CDR1 LGHNT and CDR2 FRNRAP. V lost 2 bases to trimming and J lost 4 bases, with 5 bases between them. CDR3 nucleotides: TGTGCTAGTGGTTTGAGAGGCACTGAAGCTTTCTTT. It is translated as CASGLRGTEAFF.

The chain couples TRBV21-1 to TRBJ2-7; the table gives TRBD2 as D, unverified against the DNA. TRBV21-1 has pseudogene status. CDR3 length: 14 residues. CDR3 residues: CASSLSGTCCEQYF. The CDR3 region has the DNA TGTGCCAGCTCTCTTAGCGGGACATGTTGCGAGCAGTACTTC.

The V and J genes are TRBV10-2 and TRBJ2-7; D perhaps matches TRBD2 (5 bases). The V gene lost 6 bases and the J gene lost 0 bases, with 15 bases spanning the gap. Germline V CDR1 and CDR2: WSHSY, SAAADI. This CDR3 has 15 residues. The CDR3 DNA reads as TGCGCCAGCAGCTCCGGGAATCCAAGCTCCTACGAGCAGTACTTC. Translation: CASSSGNPSSYEQYF.

There are a few counts of this clone. The genes are TRBV5-1 and TRBJ1-3; D ambiguous. The V end lost 0 bases, the J end lost 7 bases, and 8 bases lay between the germline ends. Germline V gene data show CDR1 as SGHRS and CDR2 as YFSETQ. This CDR3 is 13 amino acids long. The CDR3 DNA follows: TGCGCCAGCAGCTTGGACACCGGCAACACCATATATTTT. Translating gives CASSLDTGNTIYF.

This chain uses TRBV7-8 with TRBJ2-1, with TRBD1 as a possible D gene (5 bases). CDR1 SGHVS and CDR2 FQNEAQ come from the germline V gene. The CDR3 extends over 15 amino acids. With 0 bases removed from V and 4 bases from J, the gap between germline ends came to 10 bases. The CDR3: CASSLAGALYNEQFF. As DNA, the CDR3 is TGTGCCAGCAGCTTAGCAGGGGCTCTATACAATGAGCAGTTCTTC. Drawing the rest from reference TRBV7-8 and TRBJ2-1, the complete variable domain is GAGVSQSPRYKVAKRGQDVALRCDPISGHVSLFWYQQALGQGPEFLTYFQNEAQLDKSGLPSDRFFAERPEGSVSTLKIQRTQQEDSAVYLCASSLAGALYNEQFFGPGTRLTVL.

This sequence joins TRBV4-1 and TRBJ1-5; possibly TRBD1 for D (5 bases). The CDR3 contains 20 residues. V was cut by 1 base and J by 0 bases, with 22 bases left in between. Germline loops: CDR1 MGHRA, CDR2 YSYEKL. The CDR3 protein is CASSQGSVIGDLNSNQPQHF. The CDR3 bases are TGCGCCAGCAGCCAAGGATCTGTTATAGGGGACCTAAATAGCAATCAGCCCCAGCATTTT.

The chain uses TRBV5-1 and TRBJ2-1; 7 nucleotides match TRBD1. CDR1 is SGHRS, CDR2 YFSETQ, per germline. Germline trimming cut 4 bases from V and 4 bases from J; bases unmatched to any gene: 2. The CDR3 extends over 13 amino acids. The CDR3: CASSQGQYNEQFF. In DNA form, the CDR3 reads TGCGCCAGCAGCCAGGGACAGTACAATGAGCAGTTCTTC.

V gene TRBV12-5 combines with J gene TRBJ1-5; possible D gene TRBD1, 6 bases. CDR1 is LGHNT and CDR2 is FRNRAP in the germline V gene. This CDR3 contains 17 residues. With 2 bases removed from V and 3 bases from J, the gap between germline ends came to 17 bases. The CDR3 loop reads CASGLLTTTGYNQPQHF. In nucleotides, the CDR3 is TGTGCTAGTGGTTTGCTAACAACAACAGGGTACAATCAGCCCCAGCATTTT.

This chain joins TRBV19 and TRBJ1-4; D gene ambiguous. The length of the CDR3 is 14 residues. Germline CDR1 reads LNHDA; CDR2 reads SQIVND (reference sequence). With 3 bases removed from V and 8 bases from J, the gap between germline ends came to 13 bases. CDR3 coding DNA: TGTGCCAGTAGTATTGGAGGGTCCAGCGAAAAACTGTTTTTT. Translation gives CASSIGGSSEKLFF.

This chain uses TRBV5-4 with TRBJ1-2, with D possibly TRBD1 on 5 matching bases. There are 14 residues in the CDR3. Germline lookup yields CDR1 SGHNT and CDR2 YYREEE (reference sequence). Deletions cut 3 bases from V and 4 bases from J, with 13 bases between. The CDR3 sequence: CASSSGGGPYGYTF. In nucleotides, the CDR3 is TGTGCCAGCAGCTCCGGGGGGGGTCCCTATGGCTACACCTTC.

CDR3 nucleotide sequence: TGTGCCAGCAGGTCCGGGGGTGAGCAGTTCTTC. Encoded protein: CASRSGGEQFF. The genes are TRBV11-3 and TRBJ2-1; D possibly corresponds to TRBD2 (6 bases). Per the germline V gene, CDR1 is SGHNT and CDR2 is YENEEA. This CDR3 contains 11 residues. Trimming removed 6 bases from V and 9 bases from J, with 9 bases in between.

The chain employs TRBV18 and TRBJ1-2, with 7 bases aligning to TRBD1. Looked up from germline, CDR1 is KGHSH and CDR2 is LQKENI. The CDR3 length is 18 residues. V shed 6 bases, J shed 4 bases, and the junction held 20 bases outside the gene matches. CDR3 coding DNA: TGTGCCAGCTCGCATACAACCACAGGGGCCCGCGGGATCTATGGCTACACCTTC. It translates to CASSHTTTGARGIYGYTF.

This clone was observed a single time. The chain recombines TRBV3-1 (or the pseudogene TRBV3-2) with TRBJ2-7, with a tentative D call TRBD1 (5 bases). Germline values: CDR1 LGHDT, CDR2 YNNKEL (reference sequence). V was cut by 0 bases and J by 12 bases, with 15 bases left in between. This CDR3 spans 13 amino acids. DNA for the CDR3: TGTGCCAGCAGCCAAGATCTAATAGGGGAACGGTACTTC. It translates to CASSQDLIGERYF.

The chain employs TRBV30 and TRBJ1-4, with unresolved D. Trimming took off 0 bases at V and 8 bases at J, with 16 bases between the two ends. The germline V gene encodes CDR1 GTSNPN and CDR2 SVGIG (reference sequence). There are 15 residues in the CDR3. CDR3 sequence: CAWSVWSAGREKLFF. The CDR3 bases are TGTGCCTGGAGTGTATGGAGCGCCGGGCGCGAAAAACTGTTTTTT.

This clone was recorded a few times. This chain joins TRBV20-1 and TRBJ1-1; D gene uncertain. V lost 7 bases and J 6 bases, leaving 12 bases between the germline ends. Germline lookup yields CDR1 DFQATT and CDR2 SNEGSKA (reference sequence). The CDR3 has 11 residues. The CDR3 protein is CSVLGGAEAFF. DNA for the CDR3: TGCAGTGTCCTCGGAGGCGCTGAAGCTTTCTTT.

This chain links TRBV11-2 with TRBJ2-1, with D possibly being TRBD2 (6 bases). V lost 1 base and J lost 2, with 15 bases in between. The CDR3 is 17 residues long. Germline V gene data show CDR1 as SGHAT and CDR2 as FQNNGV. CDR3 sequence (DNA): TGTGCCAGCAGCTTAGTCGGGGGATCGGTCCCCTACAATGAGCAGTTCTTC. The encoded protein is CASSLVGGSVPYNEQFF.

This clone was counted between two and nine times. The V and J genes are TRBV7-2 and TRBJ1-1, with unresolved D. Germline V lookup: CDR1 SGHTA, CDR2 FQGNSA. There are 12 residues in the CDR3. V was pared by 3 bases and J by 3 bases, with 5 bases between. The DNA of the CDR3 is TGTGCCAGCAGCTTCGCCGACACTGAAGCTTTCTTT. It encodes CASSFADTEAFF.

This chain connects TRBV5-6 to TRBJ1-2, with a tentative D call TRBD1 (5 bases). The CDR3 totals 16 residues. Germline V gene sequence: CDR1 SGHDT, CDR2 YYEEEE. V lost 1 base, J lost 7 bases, and 20 bases lay in between. CDR3 residues: CASSLSSGTFSVGYTF. In nucleotides, the CDR3 is TGTGCCAGCAGCTTGAGTTCCGGGACGTTCTCTGTTGGCTACACCTTC.

A single count supports this clone. This chain joins TRBV7-8 and TRBJ1-2; D not resolved. V was trimmed by 1 base and J by 0 bases, leaving 6 bases between them. Germline lookup yields CDR1 SGHVS and CDR2 FQNEAQ. This CDR3 has 14 amino acids. The CDR3, as DNA: TGTGCCAGCAGCTTAGAGGTAGCTAACTATGGCTACACCTTC. Translated: CASSLEVANYGYTF. Complete variable domain (other parts from reference TRBV7-8 and TRBJ1-2): GAGVSQSPRYKVAKRGQDVALRCDPISGHVSLFWYQQALGQGPEFLTYFQNEAQLDKSGLPSDRFFAERPEGSVSTLKIQRTQQEDSAVYLCASSLEVANYGYTFGSGTRLTVV.

The chain joins TRBV19 to TRBJ1-5, with D perhaps TRBD1 (5 bases). CDR3 length: 15 amino acids. V was shortened by 5 bases and J by 7 bases, with 18 bases between the two germline ends. Germline CDR1 LNHDA, CDR2 SQIVND (reference sequence). The CDR3: CASSPGTEWRQPQHF. The CDR3 DNA reads as TGTGCCAGTAGTCCGGGGACCGAGTGGAGGCAGCCCCAGCATTTT.

This sequence joins TRBV7-8 and TRBJ1-5, with 7 bases lining up with TRBD1. Trimming took 5 bases from V and 3 from J; bases not matched to a gene: 4. Germline V gives CDR1 SGHVS, CDR2 FQNEAQ. The CDR3 totals 14 residues. Written as DNA, the CDR3 is TGTGCCAGCAGCCCGACAGGGACCAATCAGCCCCAGCATTTT. Translated, it gives CASSPTGTNQPQHF.

The V gene is TRBV3-1 (or the pseudogene TRBV3-2), the J gene TRBJ1-6; D not resolved. V was cut by 5 bases and J by 10 bases, with 12 bases left in between. In germline, CDR1 is LGHDT, CDR2 YNNKEL (reference sequence). This CDR3 comprises 13 residues. For the CDR3, the DNA is TGTGCCAGCAGCAACCTTGGATCCTCACCCCTCCACTTT. Translating gives CASSNLGSSPLHF.

CDR3 amino acids: CASSPGRNNNEQFF. CDR3 sequence (DNA): TGTGCCAGCTCCCCGGGACGAAATAACAATGAGCAGTTCTTC. This rearrangement joins TRBV3-1 (or the pseudogene TRBV3-2) to TRBJ2-1; D possibly matches TRBD1 or TRBD2 (5 bases each). Trimming took off 8 bases at V and 5 bases at J, with 16 bases between the two ends. This CDR3 region has 14 residues. Germline V gene lookup returns CDR1 LGHDT and CDR2 YNNKEL (reference sequence).